What follows are 16 T cell receptor beta chains derived from one specimen sequenced in a study of blood T cell repertoires in COVID-19. The repertoire was sequenced with immunoSEQ multiplex PCR; TCRdb's copy has only in-frame clones and lacks some. The sample lists just over 650,000 clones, about 87% seen once, with about 0.26% in the top ten. The material sequenced was peripheral blood. The receptors originated from a young woman with acute or convalescent COVID-19.

The rearrangement uses TRBV27 and TRBJ1-2; maybe TRBD1 (5 bases). Germline lookup yields CDR1 MNHEY and CDR2 SMNVEV (reference sequence). Trimming stripped 4 bases from V and 1 base from J, with 19 bases between. This CDR3 has 17 residues. The CDR3 nucleotides are TGTGCCAGCAGTTGGACCGGGGGGAGTCTTCGTAACTATGGCTACACCTTC. It translates to CASSWTGGSLRNYGYTF.

The gene calls are TRBV5-4 and TRBJ1-4; D is ambiguous. The germline V and J ends were trimmed by 7 bases and 5 bases, with 15 bases remaining between them. CDR1 and CDR2 from the germline V gene are SGHNT and YYREEE (reference sequence). The CDR3 length is 14 residues. The CDR3 nucleotides are TGTGCCAGCCGCTCCGACACCAAAAATGAAAAACTGTTTTTT. As protein: CASRSDTKNEKLFF.

This chain's CDR3 is CASSSVGEMNTEAFF. The CDR3 bases are TGTGCCAGCTCTTCGGTAGGGGAAATGAACACTGAAGCTTTCTTT. This rearrangement joins TRBV18 to TRBJ1-1; D is possibly TRBD1 (5 bases). The CDR3 length is 15 residues. With 6 bases removed from V and 0 bases from J, the gap between germline ends came to 14 bases. From germline, CDR1 is KGHSH and CDR2 LQKENI.

This chain connects TRBV19 to TRBJ1-3, with unresolved D. Germline CDR1 reads LNHDA; CDR2 reads SQIVND (reference sequence). CDR3 length: 19 residues. V gave up 0 bases and J gave up 0 bases, with 18 bases separating them. The CDR3 bases are TGTGCCAGTAGTATAGAACGTCCCCTGCGACATGCCTCTGGAAACACCATATATTTT. This gives the protein CASSIERPLRHASGNTIYF.

The J gene is TRBJ1-1, the V gene TRBV18, with D uncertain. CDR1 KGHSH and CDR2 LQKENI come from the germline V gene. The CDR3 runs 14 residues. Between the trimmed V and J ends, which lost 0 bases and 3 bases, there was a span of 8 bases. DNA for the CDR3: TGTGCCAGCTCACCACCGGCCTTTTACACTGAAGCTTTCTTT. Amino acids: CASSPPAFYTEAFF.

This clone was seen only a few times. V usage is TRBV10-3 and J usage is TRBJ1-2; 8 nucleotides match TRBD1. This CDR3 is 15 amino acids long. Germline CDR1 and CDR2: ENHRY and SYGVKD. V shed 2 bases, J shed 6 bases, and the junction held 8 bases outside the gene matches. CDR3 sequence (DNA): TGTGCCATCAGTGAGCCGGTAACAGGGGGTGATGGCTACACCTTC. As protein: CAISEPVTGGDGYTF.

The chain recombines TRBV5-1 with TRBJ2-1; 10 bases line up with TRBD2. The CDR3 length is 16 residues. The V gene end was trimmed by 1 base and the J gene end by 4 bases; junction bases not matched to a gene: 5. Germline lookup yields CDR1 SGHRS and CDR2 YFSETQ. CDR3 region: CASSLPGTSAYNEQFF. The CDR3 DNA is TGCGCCAGCAGCTTGCCCGGGACTAGCGCATACAATGAGCAGTTCTTC. The entire variable domain, with the rest obtained from reference TRBV5-1 and TRBJ2-1, is as follows: KAGVTQTPRYLIKTRGQQVTLSCSPISGHRSVSWYQQTPGQGLQFLFEYFSETQRNKGNFPGRFSGRQFSNSRSEMNVSTLELGDSALYLCASSLPGTSAYNEQFFGPGTRLTVL.

The rearrangement joins TRBV4-1 to TRBJ1-2; D perhaps matches TRBD1 (5 bases). There are 16 residues in the CDR3. Germline loops: CDR1 MGHRA, CDR2 YSYEKL. Trimming removed 4 bases from V and 2 bases from J, with 17 bases in between. CDR3 loop: CASSLKPGGLNYGYTF. The CDR3 nucleotides are TGCGCCAGCAGCCTAAAACCGGGGGGATTAAACTATGGCTACACCTTC.

This rearrangement joins TRBV7-2 to TRBJ2-5; no reliable D call. Trimming removed 5 bases from V and 3 bases from J, with 7 bases in between. CDR3 size: 12 residues. CDR1 and CDR2 (germline): SGHTA, FQGNSA. The CDR3 is CASSTTKETQYF. Written as DNA, the CDR3 is TGTGCCAGCAGCACAACTAAAGAGACCCAGTACTTC. Using reference TRBV7-2 and TRBJ2-5 for the parts outside the CDR3, the full variable domain is GAGVSQSPSNKVTEKGKDVELRCDPISGHTALYWYRQSLGQGLEFLIYFQGNSAPDKSGLPSDRFSAERTGGSVSTLTIQRTQQEDSAVYLCASSTTKETQYFGPGTRLLVL.

The chain combines TRBV6-5 with TRBJ1-1, with D unclear. CDR1 and CDR2 from the germline V gene are MNHEY and SVGAGI. Trimming took off 0 bases at V and 6 bases at J, with 11 bases between the two ends. CDR3 length equals 14 residues. The CDR3 sequence is CASSYSNRGAEAFF. The CDR3 DNA is TGTGCCAGCAGTTACTCTAACCGCGGGGCTGAAGCTTTCTTT.

The chain is built from TRBV30 and TRBJ1-2; D is unclear. V was clipped by 0 bases and J by 7 bases, with 9 bases between them. CDR1 is GTSNPN, CDR2 SVGIG, per germline (reference sequence). The CDR3 runs 12 residues. The CDR3 here is CAWSVREAGYTF. The CDR3 DNA sequence: TGTGCCTGGAGTGTCCGGGAGGCTGGCTACACCTTC.

This clone was observed many times. The same CDR3 also results from other DNA sequences found in this sample. J is TRBJ2-1 and V is TRBV6-4; tentative D call: TRBD1 (6 bases). The germline gives CDR1 MRHNA, CDR2 SNTAGT. CDR3 size: 15 residues. The V end lost 0 bases, the J end lost 1 base, and 7 bases lay between the germline ends. CDR3 protein: CASSDSQGSYNEQFF. CDR3 bases: TGTGCCAGCAGTGACTCACAGGGTTCCTACAATGAGCAGTTCTTC.

This clone was detected once. The rearrangement joins TRBV14 to TRBJ2-2; 7 bases align to TRBD2. CDR1 and CDR2 (germline): SGHDN, FVKESK. CDR3 length equals 16 residues. J lost 5 bases, V lost 4 bases, and 10 bases had no gene match. This chain's CDR3 is CASSRILAPRTGELFF. CDR3 coding DNA: TGTGCCAGCAGCCGAATACTAGCGCCAAGGACCGGGGAGCTGTTTTTT.

This clone appeared a single time. The gene calls are TRBV30 and TRBJ2-7, with 7 bases aligning to TRBD1. CDR3 length: 14 amino acids. Germline loops: CDR1 GTSNPN, CDR2 SVGIG (reference sequence). V lost 4 bases to trimming and J lost 0 bases; unmatched junction nucleotides: 6. The CDR3 nucleotides are TGTGCCTGGACCGGACAGGCGAGCTCCTACGAGCAGTACTTC. Translating it yields CAWTGQASSYEQYF. The variable domain in full, completed from reference TRBV30 and TRBJ2-7, reads SQTIHQWPATLVQPVGSPLSLECTVEGTSNPNLYWYRQAAGRGLQLLFYSVGIGQISSEVPQNLSASRPQDRQFILSSKKLLLSDSGFYLCAWTGQASSYEQYFGPGTRLTVT.

The chain recombines TRBV6-2 or TRBV6-3 with TRBJ1-1; maybe TRBD1 (5 bases). This CDR3 is 14 amino acids long. The germline V and J ends were trimmed by 0 bases and 3 bases, with 8 bases remaining between them. Germline V CDR1 and CDR2: MNHEY, SVGEGT. The CDR3 sequence: CASSYSARDTEAFF. CDR3 in DNA: TGTGCCAGCAGTTACTCTGCCAGGGACACTGAAGCTTTCTTT.

The CDR3 coding sequence is TGTGCCAGCAGCTCCTGGGAGGGCACCGGGGAGCTGTTTTTT. Its translation: CASSSWEGTGELFF. The chain combines TRBV11-3 with TRBJ2-2; 7 positions match TRBD2. V trimming: 4 bases; J trimming: 4 bases; junction bases outside the gene matches: 3. The CDR3 runs to 14 residues. Germline CDR1 and CDR2: SGHNT and YENEEA.